A single sample is the source of the 19 T cell receptor beta chains below, sequenced in a study of cytomegalovirus exposure and HLA in healthy donors. Amplification used 60 Vbeta primers and 13 Jbeta primers. Sequenced by immunoSEQ multiplex PCR; TCRdb stores in-frame clones only, minus some. This table holds 90,000 or so clones, about 66% found once. Sequencing was carried out using PBMCs. All receptors come from a boy between 10 and 17 years old in good health and CMV-seropositive.

The J gene is TRBJ2-1, the V gene TRBV7-9, with D possibly being TRBD2 (5 bases). This CDR3 comprises 13 residues. V lost 5 bases, J lost 7 bases, and 12 bases lay in between. Germline V lookup: CDR1 SEHNR, CDR2 FQNEAQ (reference sequence). The chain's CDR3 is CASSPDSRNEQFF. As DNA, the CDR3 is TGTGCCAGCAGCCCGGACTCAAGGAATGAGCAGTTCTTC.

V usage is TRBV27 and J usage is TRBJ2-1, with D perhaps TRBD2 (6 bases). Germline assignment: CDR1 MNHEY and CDR2 SMNVEV (reference sequence). The V end was cut by 8 bases, the J end by 10 bases, with 24 bases between. The CDR3 loop spans 15 amino acids. CDR3 region: CASPRLVAAGKEQFF. CDR3 nucleotides: TGTGCCAGCCCAAGACTAGTTGCCGCAGGAAAGGAGCAGTTCTTC.

Regarding this clone: The junction departs from germline at one end; a sequencing error may be responsible. V usage is TRBV5-7 and J usage is TRBJ1-2; TRBD1 is a possible D gene (6 bases). Being an ORF, TRBV5-7 has a function that is uncertain. The length of the CDR3 is 15 residues. The CDR3 region is CASSLAQGYDYGYPF. The CDR3 coding sequence is TGTGCCAGCAGCTTGGCCCAGGGGTACGACTATGGCTACCCCTTC.

This clone was recorded a few times. The J gene is TRBJ2-1, the V gene TRBV11-2; 7 nucleotides align to TRBD1. The germline V gene has CDR1 SGHAT and CDR2 FQNNGV. With V trimmed by 0 bases and J by 8 bases, 4 bases remained unmatched. There are 14 residues in the CDR3. CDR3 DNA: TGTGCCAGCAGCTTAGATCTAGGGGGCTATGAGCAGTTCTTC. It is translated as CASSLDLGGYEQFF.

The chain is built from TRBV6-6 and TRBJ1-1; unclear D gene. From germline, CDR1 is MNHNY and CDR2 SVGAGI (reference sequence). The V gene lost 5 bases and the J gene lost 5 bases, with 12 bases spanning the gap. This CDR3 contains 13 residues. The CDR3 nucleotides read TGTGCCAGCAGTCCATCGGGAGGAACTGAAGCTTTCTTT. Translation: CASSPSGGTEAFF.

This clone was observed a handful of times. The chain couples TRBV2 to TRBJ1-1, with 7 bases that match TRBD1. The CDR3 length is 15 residues. The J segment lost 1 base and the V segment lost 6 bases, leaving 8 bases of the junction unmatched. Germline V gene sequence: CDR1 SNHLY, CDR2 FYNNEI. CDR3 nucleotide sequence: TGTGCCAGCAGGGGACCGGGACAGCCGAACACTGAAGCTTTCTTT. Encoded protein: CASRGPGQPNTEAFF.

The gene calls are TRBV7-2 and TRBJ2-7; D may be TRBD1 (5 bases). CDR3 length: 14 residues. CDR1 is SGHTA and CDR2 is FQGNSA in the germline V gene. Trimming removed 5 bases at V and 5 bases at J, with 16 bases between. The CDR3 here is CASSPRPQGDEQYF. In DNA, the CDR3 is TGTGCCAGCAGCCCGCGGCCCCAGGGTGACGAGCAGTACTTC.

The CDR3 protein is CASSQRVGVYEQYF. CDR3 in DNA: TGTGCCAGCAGCCAACGGGTGGGAGTTTACGAGCAGTACTTC. J is TRBJ2-7 and V is TRBV6-1; a weak D match, TRBD2 (5 bases). With 6 bases removed from V and 4 bases from J, the gap between germline ends came to 16 bases. This CDR3 contains 14 residues. Germline V gene lookup returns CDR1 MNHNS and CDR2 SASEGT.

V usage is TRBV14 and J usage is TRBJ2-7; no reliable D call. CDR1 and CDR2 (germline): SGHDN, FVKESK. The CDR3 is 15 residues long. The V end lost 0 bases, the J end lost 2 bases, and 11 bases lay between the germline ends. The CDR3 is CASSQEHHMAYEQYF. Here the CDR3 DNA reads TGTGCCAGCAGCCAAGAACACCATATGGCCTACGAGCAGTACTTC.

The gene calls are TRBV5-8 and TRBJ2-7, with 7 bases lining up with TRBD1. V lost 2 bases to trimming and J lost 2 bases; unmatched junction nucleotides: 1. This CDR3 is built from 13 residues. Germline V gives CDR1 SGHTS, CDR2 YDEGEE. In DNA form, the CDR3 reads TGTGCCAGCAGCTTAAGGGGGCCCTACGAGCAGTACTTC. As protein: CASSLRGPYEQYF.

The chain employs TRBV6-6 and TRBJ1-1; D remains unclear. The CDR3 runs to 12 residues. CDR1 is MNHNY, CDR2 SVGAGI, per germline (reference sequence). V gave up 6 bases and J gave up 1 base, with 6 bases separating them. CDR3 region: CASRNGNTEAFF. The CDR3 nucleotides read TGTGCCAGCAGAAACGGGAACACTGAAGCTTTCTTT.

This clone was seen a single time. The genes are TRBV5-1 and TRBJ2-7; tentative D call: TRBD2 (5 bases). The CDR3 length is 13 residues. CDR1 is SGHRS and CDR2 is YFSETQ in the germline V gene. V was pared by 4 bases and J by 5 bases, with 13 bases between. In nucleotides, the CDR3 is TGCGCCAGCAGCCTCCAGACGAGGGACGAGCAGTACTTC. This gives the protein CASSLQTRDEQYF.

This chain joins TRBV15 and TRBJ1-1; weak D call: TRBD1 (5 bases). The germline V gene has CDR1 LNHNV and CDR2 YYDKDF (reference sequence). The CDR3 length is 15 residues. The V end was cut by 2 bases, the J end by 0 bases, with 10 bases between. CDR3 in amino acids: CATSRLGGVNTEAFF. CDR3 in DNA: TGTGCCACCAGCAGACTGGGGGGGGTGAACACTGAAGCTTTCTTT. Supplemented by reference TRBV15 and TRBJ1-1, the full variable domain reads DAMVIQNPRYQVTQFGKPVTLSCSQTLNHNVMYWYQQKSSQAPKLLFHYYDKDFNNEADTPDNFQSRRPNTSFCFLDIRSPGLGDTAMYLCATSRLGGVNTEAFFGQGTRLTVV.

This clone was seen only a few times. The gene calls are TRBV27 and TRBJ2-5; D may be TRBD2 (5 bases). CDR3 length: 10 amino acids. Trimming stripped 11 bases from V and 6 bases from J, with 10 bases between. Per the germline V gene, CDR1 is MNHEY and CDR2 is SMNVEV (reference sequence). CDR3 sequence reads: CAAGLKTQYF. The CDR3 DNA sequence: TGTGCCGCGGGCCTGAAGACCCAGTACTTC.

The rearrangement uses TRBV23-1 and TRBJ2-2; 12 bases agree with TRBD2. TRBV23-1 is given ORF status, its function remaining uncertain. V trimming: 0 bases; J trimming: 7 bases; junction bases outside the gene matches: 9. The CDR3 length is 18 residues. CDR3 in amino acids: CASSQSGLAGGPGGELFF. DNA of the CDR3: TGCGCCAGCAGTCAATCCGGCCTAGCGGGAGGGCCGGGCGGGGAGCTGTTTTTT.

The V call is TRBV28, the J call TRBJ1-5; D possibly corresponds to TRBD1 (5 bases). The CDR3 length is 15 residues. V lost 2 bases, J lost 6 bases, and 14 bases lay in between. The germline gives CDR1 MDHEN, CDR2 SYDVKM. The CDR3, as DNA: TGTGCCAGCAGTTTACGGGGGGGGACGACTCAGCCCCAGCATTTT. Amino acid sequence: CASSLRGGTTQPQHF.

This clone was seen only once. The J gene is TRBJ2-5, the V gene TRBV2; tentatively, D is TRBD1 (5 bases). Trimming stripped 6 bases from V and 6 bases from J, with 17 bases between. The CDR3 spans 14 residues. CDR1 is SNHLY and CDR2 is FYNNEI in the germline V gene. This chain's CDR3 is CASSERAGPQTQYF. In DNA, the CDR3 is TGTGCCAGCAGCGAACGGGCAGGGCCGCAGACCCAGTACTTC.

A single count supports this clone. The chain employs TRBV14 and TRBJ2-5; tentatively, D is TRBD2 (5 bases). The CDR3 spans 14 residues. V shed 2 bases and J shed 5 bases, with 12 bases lying between them. Germline values: CDR1 SGHDN, CDR2 FVKESK. The CDR3, as DNA: TGTGCCAGCAGCCAACACGGCGGGTGGGAGACCCAGTACTTC. As protein: CASSQHGGWETQYF.

The chain has TRBV5-1 and TRBJ2-1; 8 nucleotides align to TRBD1. This CDR3 contains 14 residues. Trimming at V came to 4 bases and at J to 6 bases, leaving 6 bases not matched to a gene. The germline gives CDR1 SGHRS, CDR2 YFSETQ. This CDR3 is CASSPDRGGNEQFF. The CDR3 nucleotides read TGCGCCAGCAGCCCAGACAGGGGTGGCAATGAGCAGTTCTTC.